This T cell receptor beta chain was documented in a study of lymphopenia after photon versus proton radiotherapy (dated by TCRdb to about 2019). Regarding the complete study: Photon and proton radiation therapy were compared by the study for their immunological effects in patients with gastrointestinal tumors who developed high-grade lymphopenia. The study was designed to characterize how the impact on the immune system differs between the two radiation modalities. The cohort included under 25 patients with gastrointestinal tumors who developed lymphopenia after receiving either photon or proton therapy. General study outcomes and caveats: After the lymphocyte count nadir, oligoclonal expansion, especially of CD8+ Temra cells, was observed in photon-treated repertoires, and the drop in diversity was driven by this expansion. During treatment, patients who received proton therapy stayed relatively stable, whereas patients who received photon therapy lost naive T cells and TCR diversity and gained effector/memory populations. The survival association was assessed only in patients who died, and the authors presented better survival with proton therapy as a possibility rather than a demonstrated result. Across the cohort, a larger post-nadir drop in TCR diversity was inversely correlated with overall survival time among patients who died.

With regard to this clone: It lacks a known antigen. The record has no base qualities; no much larger clone is one base away.

The method was the immunoSEQ multiplex PCR assay. T cell repertoires were profiled with deep sequencing of rearranged TCR beta loci together with multiparametric flow cytometry. Entries here come from immuneACCESS through TCRdb and include only in-frame sequences with V and J called. Some clones fail to appear in such tables; in the studies checked, an unresolved V gene covers under half of the shortfall, and the cause of the remainder is unknown. Here the sample has some 30,000 clones; over 80% occur a single time. The top ten clones comprise around 50% of the sample. CDR1 and CDR2, looked up from the germline V gene, are ENHRY and SYGVKD. The CDR3 sequence holds 15 residues, the cysteine and phenylalanine included. Only CDR3 DNA is held: 45 bases, read in frame from base 1. Germline trimming amounts to 3 bases on V and 0 bases on J, with 4 as the count of junction bases outside the gene matches.

Recombination joined TRBV10-3 with TRBJ1-1, with 7 junctional bases fitting TRBD1. The sample consisted of peripheral blood, taken from a patient treated with proton-based radiotherapy. The TCR originated in a woman in her sixties with cholangiocarcinoma. Some clones in this sample may be carry-over from other donors' samples. The CDR3 protein is CAISEWGQLNTEAFF. Read as DNA, the sequence is TGTGCCATCAGTGAATGGGGACAGCTGAACACTGAAGCTTTCTTT.